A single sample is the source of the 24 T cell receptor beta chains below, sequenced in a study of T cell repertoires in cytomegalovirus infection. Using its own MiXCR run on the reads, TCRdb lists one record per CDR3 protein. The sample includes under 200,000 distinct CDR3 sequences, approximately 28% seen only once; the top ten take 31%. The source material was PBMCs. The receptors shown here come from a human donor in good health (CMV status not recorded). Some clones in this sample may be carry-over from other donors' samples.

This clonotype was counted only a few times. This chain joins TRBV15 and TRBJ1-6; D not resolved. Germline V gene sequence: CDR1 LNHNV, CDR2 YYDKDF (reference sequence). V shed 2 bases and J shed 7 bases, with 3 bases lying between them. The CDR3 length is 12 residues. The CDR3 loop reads CATSRSNSPLHF. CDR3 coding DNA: TGTGCCACCAGCAGATCGAATTCACCCCTCCACTTT.

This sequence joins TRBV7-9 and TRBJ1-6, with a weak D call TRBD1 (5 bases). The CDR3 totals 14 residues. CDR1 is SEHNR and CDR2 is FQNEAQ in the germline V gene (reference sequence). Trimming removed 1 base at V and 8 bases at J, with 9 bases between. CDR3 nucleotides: TGTGCCAGCAGCTTAGGGGGGGTGGATTCACCCCTCCACTTT. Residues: CASSLGGVDSPLHF.

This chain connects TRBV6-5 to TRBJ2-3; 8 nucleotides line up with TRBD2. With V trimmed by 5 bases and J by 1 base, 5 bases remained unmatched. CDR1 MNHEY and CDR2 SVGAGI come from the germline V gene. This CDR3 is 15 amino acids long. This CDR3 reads CASSRRRGGTDTQYF. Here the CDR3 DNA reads TGTGCCAGCAGTCGCCGGCGGGGGGGCACAGATACGCAGTATTTT.

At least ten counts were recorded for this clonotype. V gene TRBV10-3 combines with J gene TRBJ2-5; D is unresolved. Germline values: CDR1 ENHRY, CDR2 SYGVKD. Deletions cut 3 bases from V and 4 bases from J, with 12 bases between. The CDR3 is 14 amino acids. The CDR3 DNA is TGTGCCATCAGTGATCCCTCGGGTGGAGAGACCCAGTACTTC. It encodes CAISDPSGGETQYF.

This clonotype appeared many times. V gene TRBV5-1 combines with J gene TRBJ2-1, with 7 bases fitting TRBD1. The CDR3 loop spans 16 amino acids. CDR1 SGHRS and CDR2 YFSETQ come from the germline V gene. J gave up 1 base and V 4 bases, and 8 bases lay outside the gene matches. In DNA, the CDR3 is TGCGCCAGCAGCACTGCCGACAGGGTGTCCTACAATGAGCAGTTCTTC. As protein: CASSTADRVSYNEQFF.

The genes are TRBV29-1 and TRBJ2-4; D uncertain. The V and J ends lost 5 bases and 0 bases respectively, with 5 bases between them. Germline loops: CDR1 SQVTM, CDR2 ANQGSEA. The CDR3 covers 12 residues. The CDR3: CSVSKAKNIQYF. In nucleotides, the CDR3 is TGCAGCGTTAGTAAAGCCAAAAACATTCAGTACTTC.

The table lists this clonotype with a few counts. The CDR3 DNA follows: TGTGCCAGCAGCATTACCCGGGACGGAGAGACCCAGTACTTC. This translates into CASSITRDGETQYF. This rearrangement joins TRBV2 to TRBJ2-5; the D call may be TRBD1 or TRBD2 (5 bases each). Germline lookup yields CDR1 SNHLY and CDR2 FYNNEI. This CDR3 is built from 14 residues. V lost 6 bases, J lost 4 bases, and 15 bases lay in between.

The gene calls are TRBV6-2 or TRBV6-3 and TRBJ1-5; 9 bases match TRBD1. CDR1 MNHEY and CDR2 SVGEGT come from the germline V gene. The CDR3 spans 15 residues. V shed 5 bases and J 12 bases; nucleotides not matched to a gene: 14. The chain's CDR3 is CASSPEDRGATGQHF. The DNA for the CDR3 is TGTGCCAGCAGTCCCGAGGACAGGGGCGCTACCGGCCAGCATTTT.

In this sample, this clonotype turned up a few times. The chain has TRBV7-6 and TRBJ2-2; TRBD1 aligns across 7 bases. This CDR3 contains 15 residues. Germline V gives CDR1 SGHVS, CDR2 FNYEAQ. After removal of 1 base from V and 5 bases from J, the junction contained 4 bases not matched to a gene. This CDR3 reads CASSLEQGWTGELFF. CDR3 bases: TGTGCCAGCAGCTTAGAACAGGGGTGGACCGGGGAGCTGTTTTTT.

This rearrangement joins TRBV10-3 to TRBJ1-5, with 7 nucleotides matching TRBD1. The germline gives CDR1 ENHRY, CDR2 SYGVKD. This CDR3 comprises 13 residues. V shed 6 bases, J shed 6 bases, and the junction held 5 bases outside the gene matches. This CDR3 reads CAISGDRSQPQHF. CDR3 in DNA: TGTGCCATCAGCGGGGACAGAAGTCAGCCCCAGCATTTT.

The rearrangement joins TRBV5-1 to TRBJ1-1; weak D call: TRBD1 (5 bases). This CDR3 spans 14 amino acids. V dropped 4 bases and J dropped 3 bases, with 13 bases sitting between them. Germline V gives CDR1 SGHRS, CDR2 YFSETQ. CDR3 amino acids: CASSDMRGDTEAFF. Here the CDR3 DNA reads TGCGCCAGCAGCGACATGCGAGGGGACACTGAAGCTTTCTTT.

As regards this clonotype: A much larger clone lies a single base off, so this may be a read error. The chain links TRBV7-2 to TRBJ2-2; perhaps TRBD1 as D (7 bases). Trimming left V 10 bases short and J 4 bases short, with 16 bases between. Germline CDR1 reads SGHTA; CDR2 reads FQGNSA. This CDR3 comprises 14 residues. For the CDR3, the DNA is TGTGCCATCTCCCGGCAGGGGGGCACCGGGGAGCTGTTTTTT. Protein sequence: CAISRQGGTGELFF.

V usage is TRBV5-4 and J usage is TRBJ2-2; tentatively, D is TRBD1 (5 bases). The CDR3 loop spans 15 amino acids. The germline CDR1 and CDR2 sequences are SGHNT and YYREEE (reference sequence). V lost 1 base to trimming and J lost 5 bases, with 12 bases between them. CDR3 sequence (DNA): TGTGCCAGCAGCTTGAGACAGCTGGGGACCGGGGAGCTGTTTTTT. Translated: CASSLRQLGTGELFF.

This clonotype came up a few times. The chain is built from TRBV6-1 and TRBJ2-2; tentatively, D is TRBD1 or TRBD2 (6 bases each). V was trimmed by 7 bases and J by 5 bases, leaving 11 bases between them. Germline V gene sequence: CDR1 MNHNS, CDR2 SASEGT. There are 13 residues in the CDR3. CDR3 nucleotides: TGTGCCAGCACCAGGGGAGGAACCGGGGAGCTGTTTTTT. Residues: CASTRGGTGELFF.

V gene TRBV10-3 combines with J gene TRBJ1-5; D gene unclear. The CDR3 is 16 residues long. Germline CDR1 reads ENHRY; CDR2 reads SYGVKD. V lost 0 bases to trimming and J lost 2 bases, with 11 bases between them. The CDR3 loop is CAISESLGMGNQPQHF. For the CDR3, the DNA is TGTGCCATCAGTGAGTCGTTAGGGATGGGCAATCAGCCCCAGCATTTT.

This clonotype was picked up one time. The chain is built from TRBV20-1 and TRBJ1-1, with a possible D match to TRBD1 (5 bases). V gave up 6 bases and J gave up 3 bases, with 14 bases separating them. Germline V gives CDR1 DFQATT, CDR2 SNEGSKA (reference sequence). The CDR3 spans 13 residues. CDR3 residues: CSAPDQGDTEAFF. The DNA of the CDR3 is TGCAGTGCCCCGGACCAGGGCGACACTGAAGCTTTCTTT.

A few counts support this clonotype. In nucleotides, the CDR3 is TGTGCCAGCAGCTTCCGGGTGGATACTGAAGCTTTCTTT. As protein: CASSFRVDTEAFF. V gene TRBV7-2 combines with J gene TRBJ1-1; D not resolved. V lost 3 bases, J lost 5 bases, and 10 bases lay in between. Germline lookup yields CDR1 SGHTA and CDR2 FQGNSA. This CDR3 contains 13 residues.

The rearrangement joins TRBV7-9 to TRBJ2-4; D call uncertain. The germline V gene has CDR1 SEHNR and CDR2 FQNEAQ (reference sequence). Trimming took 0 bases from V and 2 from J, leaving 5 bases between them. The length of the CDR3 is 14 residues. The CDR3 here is CASSLAGPKNIQYF. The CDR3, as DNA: TGTGCCAGCAGCTTAGCAGGGCCCAAAAACATTCAGTACTTC.

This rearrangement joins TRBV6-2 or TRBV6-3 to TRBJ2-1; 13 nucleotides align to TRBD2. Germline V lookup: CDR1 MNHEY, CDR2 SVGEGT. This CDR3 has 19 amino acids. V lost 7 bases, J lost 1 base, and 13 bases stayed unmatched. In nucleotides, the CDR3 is TGTGCCAGCACCCCCGGACTAGCGGGGGCCCTGACGTCCTACAATGAGCAGTTCTTC. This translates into CASTPGLAGALTSYNEQFF.

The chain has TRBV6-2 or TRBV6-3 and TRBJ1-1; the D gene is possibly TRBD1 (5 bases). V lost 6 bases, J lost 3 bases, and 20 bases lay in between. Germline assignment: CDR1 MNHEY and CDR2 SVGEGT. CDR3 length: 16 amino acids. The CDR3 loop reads CASSHGERGWDTEAFF. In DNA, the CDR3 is TGTGCCAGCAGCCACGGCGAGAGGGGATGGGACACTGAAGCTTTCTTT.

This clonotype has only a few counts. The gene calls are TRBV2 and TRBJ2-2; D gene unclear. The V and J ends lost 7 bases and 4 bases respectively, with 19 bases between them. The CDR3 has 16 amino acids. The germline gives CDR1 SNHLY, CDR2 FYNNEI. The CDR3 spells CASTVTDLLTTGELFF. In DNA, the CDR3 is TGTGCCAGCACCGTGACGGACCTCTTGACCACCGGGGAGCTGTTTTTT.

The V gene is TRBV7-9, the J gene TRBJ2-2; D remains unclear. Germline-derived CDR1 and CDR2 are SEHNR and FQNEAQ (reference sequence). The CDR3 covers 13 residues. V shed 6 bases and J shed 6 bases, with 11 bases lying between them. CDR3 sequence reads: CASRPLPPGELFF. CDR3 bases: TGTGCCAGCAGACCCCTCCCACCCGGGGAGCTGTTTTTT.

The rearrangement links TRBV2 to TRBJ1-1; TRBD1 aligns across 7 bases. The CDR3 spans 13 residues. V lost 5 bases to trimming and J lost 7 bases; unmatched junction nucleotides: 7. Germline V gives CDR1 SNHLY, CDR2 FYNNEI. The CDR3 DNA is TGTGCCAGCAGTTCACCGGGACAGTATGAAGCTTTCTTT. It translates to CASSSPGQYEAFF.

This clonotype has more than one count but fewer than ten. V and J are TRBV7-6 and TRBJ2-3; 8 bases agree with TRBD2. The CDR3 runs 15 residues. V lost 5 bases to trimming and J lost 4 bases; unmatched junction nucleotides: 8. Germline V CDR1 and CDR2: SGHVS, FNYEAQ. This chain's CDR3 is CASSRSGGTADTQYF. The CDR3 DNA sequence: TGTGCCAGCAGCCGAAGCGGGGGTACCGCAGATACGCAGTATTTT. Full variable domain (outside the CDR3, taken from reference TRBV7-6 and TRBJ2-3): GAGVSQSPRYKVTKRGQDVALRCDPISGHVSLYWYRQALGQGPEFLTYFNYEAQQDKSGLPNDRFSAERPEGSISTLTIQRTEQRDSAMYRCASSRSGGTADTQYFGPGTRLTVL.